This T cell receptor beta chain was identified during a study of T cell responses to AZD1222 COVID-19 vaccine. Study-wide findings and caveats: Donors were mostly white British, more females; clonal diversity possibly underestimated. Targeting of unmutated variant regions was reportedly seen in nearly half of spike-specific TCRs.

Data came from immunoSEQ multiplex PCR; TCRdb stores just in-frame clones and leaves some out. This table holds approximately 150,000 clones, roughly nine tenths found once. The V gene lost 0 bases and the J gene lost 0 bases, with 12 bases spanning the gap. CDR3 length: 18 amino acids. The germline CDR1 and CDR2 sequences are SGHAT and FQNNGV. To note about this clone: Its specificity is not known.

This rearrangement joins TRBV11-2 to TRBJ2-6; TRBD1 might be the D (5 bases). The sequenced sample was peripheral blood, obtained 28 days after the second AZD1222 dose. This receptor was obtained from an adult who received the AZD1222 COVID-19 vaccine. The CDR3, as DNA: TGTGCCAGCAGCTTAGACAGGGAAATACACTCTGGGGCCAACGTCCTGACTTTC. It encodes CASSLDREIHSGANVLTF.